The count of the clone carrying this T cell receptor (beta chain) is one. Its specificity is unknown. V lost 6 bases and J 1 base, leaving 12 bases between the germline ends. Germline CDR1 is ENHRY and CDR2 is SYGVKD. CDR3 length: 14 residues. Here immunoSEQ multiplex PCR was the method, and the copy in TCRdb shows in-frame clones only, minus some. The data contain some 120,000 clones, 90% to 95% of them singletons. The source of the sample is a study of T cell responses to AZD1222 COVID-19 vaccine. Study-wide findings and caveats: Repertoire sampling occurred only after the peak T cell response. Nearly half of the spike-specific TCRs reportedly recognize variant regions that carry no mutations. Among the donors, most were white British and more were female, and clonal diversity was possibly underestimated.

This clonotype was sampled from an adult in good health. The material was peripheral blood, obtained on day 0 of AZD1222 vaccination. The chain carries TRBV10-3 and TRBJ1-1, with no clear D. In DNA, the CDR3 is TGTGCCATCAGGGATGCCCCCGGGAACACTGAAGCTTTCTTT. This codes for CAIRDAPGNTEAFF.